This T cell receptor beta chain was sequenced in a study of shared clonotypes between healthy human individuals. The CDR3 spans 15 residues. The germline V gene encodes CDR1 LNHDA and CDR2 SQIVND (reference sequence). Trimming stripped 4 bases from V and 7 bases from J, with 17 bases between. The method was immunoSEQ multiplex PCR; TCRdb's version includes in-frame clones alone and lacks a portion of them. The data hold about a million clones, with about 72% observed a single time. The chain carries TRBV19 and TRBJ2-4, with D perhaps given as TRBD1 or TRBD2 (6 bases each). Sequences were obtained from memory CD4+ T cells from PBMCs. The subset here: CD45RA-negative fraction. The clonotype was recovered from a man aged 18 to 30 in good health. Some clones in this sample may be carry-over from other donors' samples. The CDR3, as DNA: TGTGCCAGTAGTAGGGGGGCTCCGGGGGCTAACATTCAGTACTTC. This sequence encodes CASSRGAPGANIQYF.